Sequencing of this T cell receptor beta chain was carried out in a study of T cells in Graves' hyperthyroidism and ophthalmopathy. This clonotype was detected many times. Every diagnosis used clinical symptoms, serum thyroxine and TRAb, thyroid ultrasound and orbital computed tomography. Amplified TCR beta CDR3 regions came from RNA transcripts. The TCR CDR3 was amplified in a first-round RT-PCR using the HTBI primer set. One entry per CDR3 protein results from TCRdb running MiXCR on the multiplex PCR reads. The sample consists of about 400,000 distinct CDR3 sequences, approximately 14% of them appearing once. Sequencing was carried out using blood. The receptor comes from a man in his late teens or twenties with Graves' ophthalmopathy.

The CDR3 nucleotides read TGTGCCAGCAGTTACTCGAGCCCGGGACAGGGGGCTTACGAGCAGTACTTC. It codes for CASSYSSPGQGAYEQYF. This chain links TRBV6-5 with TRBJ2-7; TRBD1 aligns across 12 bases. The CDR3 extends over 17 amino acids. The junction had 7 bases not matched to a gene; V was cut back by 0 bases and J by 4 bases. Germline CDR1 and CDR2: MNHEY and SVGAGI.